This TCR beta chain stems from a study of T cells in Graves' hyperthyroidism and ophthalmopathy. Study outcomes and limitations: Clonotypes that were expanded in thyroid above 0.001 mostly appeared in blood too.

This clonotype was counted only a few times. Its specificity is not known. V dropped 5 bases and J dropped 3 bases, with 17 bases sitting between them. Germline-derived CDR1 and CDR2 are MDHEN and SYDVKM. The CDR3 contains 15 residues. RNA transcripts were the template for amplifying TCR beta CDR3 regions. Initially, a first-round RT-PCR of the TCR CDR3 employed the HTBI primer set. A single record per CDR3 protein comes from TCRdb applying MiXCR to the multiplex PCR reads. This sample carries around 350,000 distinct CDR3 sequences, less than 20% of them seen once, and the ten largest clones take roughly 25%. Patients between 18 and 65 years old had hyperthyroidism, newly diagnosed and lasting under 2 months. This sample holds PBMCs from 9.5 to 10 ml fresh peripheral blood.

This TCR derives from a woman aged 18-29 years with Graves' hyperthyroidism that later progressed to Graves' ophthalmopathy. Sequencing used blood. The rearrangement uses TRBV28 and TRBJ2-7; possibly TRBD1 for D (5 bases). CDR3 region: CASSIPQGPGYEQYF. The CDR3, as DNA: TGTGCCAGCAGTATTCCCCAGGGTCCCGGCTACGAGCAGTACTTC.